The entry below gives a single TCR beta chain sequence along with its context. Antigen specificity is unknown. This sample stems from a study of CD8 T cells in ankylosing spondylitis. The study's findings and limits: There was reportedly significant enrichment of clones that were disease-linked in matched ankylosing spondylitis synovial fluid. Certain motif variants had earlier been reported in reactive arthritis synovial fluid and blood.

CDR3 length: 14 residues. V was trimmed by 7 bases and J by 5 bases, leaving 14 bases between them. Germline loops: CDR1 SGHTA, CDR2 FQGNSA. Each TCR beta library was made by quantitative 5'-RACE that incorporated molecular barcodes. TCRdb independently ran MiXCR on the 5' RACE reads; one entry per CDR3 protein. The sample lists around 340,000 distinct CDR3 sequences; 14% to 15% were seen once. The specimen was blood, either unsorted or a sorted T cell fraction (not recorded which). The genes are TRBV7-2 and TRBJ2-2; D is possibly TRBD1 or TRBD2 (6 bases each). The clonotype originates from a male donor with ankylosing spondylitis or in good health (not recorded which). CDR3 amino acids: CASKPGEVTGELFF. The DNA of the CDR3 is TGTGCCAGCAAGCCAGGGGAGGTAACCGGGGAGCTGTTTTTT.